The rows below give T cell receptor beta chains drawn from one sample of a study of cytomegalovirus exposure and HLA in healthy donors. Profiled with immunoSEQ multiplex PCR; TCRdb holds only in-frame clones, not every one. The repertoire has around 140,000 clones, about 84% of them found once; the top ten carry roughly 2.4%. The sequencing input was PBMCs. The receptor set was obtained from a woman in her late teens or twenties in good health and CMV-seropositive. The CDR3 runs from the conserved cysteine through the conserved F or W. The order of the fields is D gene, V gene, J gene, clone size, CDR3 protein, CDR3 DNA. A D gene is named only where the DNA matches it firmly. Not all rows give a size; the values are once, few, many and, for expanded clones, a class.

D: TRBD2
V: TRBV5-1
J: TRBJ2-5
size: NA
CDR3: CASSLVGGGDQETQYF
DNA: TGCGCCAGCAGCTTGGTGGGTGGGGGGGACCAAGAGACCCAGTACTTC

D: NA
V: TRBV30
J: TRBJ1-6
size: few
CDR3: CAWSAPPPPANSPLHF
DNA: TGTGCCTGGAGTGCGCCTCCTCCGCCCGCGAATTCACCCCTCCACTTT

D: TRBD1
V: TRBV4-1
J: TRBJ1-4
size: NA
CDR3: CASSLGQGGEKLFF
DNA: TGCGCCAGCTCCCTGGGACAGGGTGGAGAAAAACTGTTTTTT

D: NA
V: TRBV28
J: TRBJ2-7
size: NA
CDR3: CASSFPLSYEQYF
DNA: TGTGCCAGCAGTTTCCCCCTCTCCTACGAGCAGTACTTC

D: TRBD1
V: TRBV5-5
J: TRBJ1-4
size: NA
CDR3: CASSLPQGSNEKLFF
DNA: TGTGCCAGCAGCCTACCACAGGGGAGTAATGAAAAACTGTTTTTT

D: TRBD2
V: TRBV28
J: TRBJ2-1
size: once
CDR3: CASSPGGYNEQFF
DNA: TGTGCCAGCAGCCCGGGGGGCTACAATGAGCAGTTCTTC

D: NA
V: TRBV5-6
J: TRBJ2-7
size: NA
CDR3: CASSLIVSYEQYF
DNA: TGTGCCAGCAGCTTGATAGTATCCTACGAGCAGTACTTC

D: TRBD1
V: TRBV18
J: TRBJ1-1
size: NA
CDR3: CASSLGTGLGTEAFF
DNA: TGTGCCAGCTCACTGGGGACAGGGTTGGGGACTGAAGCTTTCTTT

D: TRBD1
V: TRBV6-1
J: TRBJ1-2
size: NA
CDR3: CASSEQGGSDGYTF
DNA: TGTGCCAGCAGTGAGCAGGGGGGAAGTGATGGCTACACCTTC

D: TRBD1
V: TRBV4-1
J: TRBJ1-2
size: NA
CDR3: CASSPGQFYGYTF
DNA: TGCGCCAGCAGCCCGGGACAGTTCTATGGCTACACCTTC

D: TRBD2
V: TRBV6-1
J: TRBJ2-3
size: NA
CDR3: CASTQTGGVTDTQYF
DNA: TGTGCCAGCACCCAAACGGGGGGGGTCACAGATACGCAGTATTTT

D: NA
V: TRBV5-1
J: TRBJ2-5
size: NA
CDR3: CASSLAPGNHQETQYF
DNA: TGCGCCAGCAGCTTGGCCCCAGGGAACCATCAAGAGACCCAGTACTTC

D: TRBD1
V: TRBV15
J: TRBJ2-6
size: NA
CDR3: CATSRVGTAISGANVLTF
DNA: TGTGCCACCAGCAGAGTAGGGACAGCGATATCTGGGGCCAACGTCCTGACTTTC

D: TRBD1
V: TRBV7-9
J: TRBJ2-1
size: NA
CDR3: CASSSGQGAYEQFF
DNA: TGTGCCAGCAGCTCGGGACAGGGGGCCTATGAGCAGTTCTTC

D: TRBD1
V: TRBV29-1
J: TRBJ2-2
size: NA
CDR3: CSVETGGTGELFF
DNA: TGCAGCGTAGAAACAGGGGGCACCGGGGAGCTGTTTTTT

D: TRBD1
V: TRBV6-1
J: TRBJ2-7
size: NA
CDR3: CASSDGQGASYEQYF
DNA: TGTGCCAGCAGTGACGGACAGGGGGCGTCCTACGAGCAGTACTTC

D: NA
V: TRBV2
J: TRBJ2-6
size: NA
CDR3: CASNILVSGANVLTF
DNA: TGTGCCAGCAATATTCTAGTCTCTGGGGCCAACGTCCTGACTTTC

D: TRBD2
V: TRBV27
J: TRBJ2-7
size: NA
CDR3: CASSFTAGGHYEQYF
DNA: TGTGCCAGCAGCTTTACAGCGGGGGGACACTACGAGCAGTACTTC

D: NA
V: TRBV15
J: TRBJ1-6
size: NA
CDR3: CATSEQGSRALHF
DNA: TGTGCCACCAGCGAGCAGGGGTCTCGGGCCCTCCACTTT

D: NA
V: TRBV5-6
J: TRBJ1-2
size: NA
CDR3: CASSFGDLGGVANYGYTF
DNA: TGTGCCAGCAGCTTTGGCGATCTAGGGGGGGTAGCTAACTATGGCTACACCTTC

D: TRBD1
V: TRBV10-3
J: TRBJ1-1
size: NA
CDR3: CAISESRQGAVTEAFF
DNA: TGTGCCATCAGTGAGTCAAGACAGGGCGCGGTCACTGAAGCTTTCTTT

D: TRBD2
V: TRBV27
J: TRBJ2-7
size: NA
CDR3: CASGLAGDSYEQYF
DNA: TGTGCCAGCGGGCTAGCGGGGGATTCCTACGAGCAGTACTTC

D: NA
V: TRBV29-1
J: TRBJ2-3
size: NA
CDR3: CSVEGPGGRNTDTQYF
DNA: TGCAGCGTTGAAGGACCGGGGGGCCGTAACACAGATACGCAGTATTTT

D: NA
V: TRBV7-2
J: TRBJ1-5
size: NA
CDR3: CASSRVRGREVPQHF
DNA: TGTGCCAGCAGCCGGGTCCGAGGGCGGGAGGTGCCCCAGCATTTT

D: NA
V: TRBV7-8
J: TRBJ2-6
size: few
CDR3: CASSLESQGPGANVLTF
DNA: TGTGCCAGCAGCTTAGAGTCACAGGGACCAGGGGCCAACGTCCTGACTTTC

D: NA
V: TRBV7-2
J: TRBJ2-1
size: NA
CDR3: CASRTGPNEQFF
DNA: TGTGCCAGCAGAACAGGGCCCAATGAGCAGTTCTTC

D: NA
V: TRBV19
J: TRBJ2-7
size: NA
CDR3: CASSIESSYEQYF
DNA: TGTGCCAGTAGTATAGAGTCTTCCTACGAGCAGTACTTC

D: NA
V: TRBV19
J: TRBJ2-2
size: NA
CDR3: CASSGRGSNTGELFF
DNA: TGTGCCAGTAGTGGTCGGGGATCGAACACCGGGGAGCTGTTTTTT

D: TRBD2
V: TRBV28
J: TRBJ2-3
size: once
CDR3: CASRSGTSGLSF
DNA: TGTGCCAGCCGGTCCGGGACTAGCGGTCTATCTTTT

D: NA
V: TRBV4-1
J: TRBJ1-1
size: NA
CDR3: CASSQGTNTEAFF
DNA: TGCGCCAGCAGCCAAGGAACAAACACTGAAGCTTTCTTT

D: NA
V: TRBV5-5
J: TRBJ1-1
size: NA
CDR3: CASSPVNTEAFF
DNA: TGTGCCAGCAGCCCGGTGAACACTGAAGCTTTCTTT

D: NA
V: TRBV5-5
J: TRBJ2-1
size: NA
CDR3: CASSFAAYNEQFF
DNA: TGTGCCAGCAGCTTTGCGGCCTACAATGAGCAGTTCTTC

D: NA
V: TRBV5-4
J: TRBJ2-5
size: once
CDR3: CASSLAPLASQETQYF
DNA: TGTGCCAGCAGCTTGGCGCCCCTAGCGAGTCAAGAGACCCAGTACTTC

D: NA
V: TRBV5-1
J: TRBJ2-7
size: NA
CDR3: CASSLDSISYEQYF
DNA: TGCGCCAGCAGCTTGGACAGCATTTCCTACGAGCAGTACTTC